The TCR beta chain under discussion was sequenced for a study of control samples from healthy donors and cancer patients. Sequencing used immunoSEQ multiplex PCR; TCRdb keeps in-frame clones, though not all of them. Of about 79,000 clones detected, approximately 93% appear once; the ten largest clones hold about 1.3%. Germline V gene data show CDR1 as KGHDR and CDR2 as SFDVKD. This CDR3 has 17 residues. Trimming stripped 3 bases from V and 1 base from J, with 14 bases between. In its sample, this clone was seen once. This clonotype was sampled from a woman in her thirties or forties with lung cancer. The V and J genes are TRBV24-1 and TRBJ2-2, with a weak D call TRBD1 (6 bases). The sample consisted of PBMCs. The DNA of the CDR3 is TGTGCCACCAGTGATCTTACGGGGACATTGAACACCGGGGAGCTGTTTTTT. Translation: CATSDLTGTLNTGELFF.